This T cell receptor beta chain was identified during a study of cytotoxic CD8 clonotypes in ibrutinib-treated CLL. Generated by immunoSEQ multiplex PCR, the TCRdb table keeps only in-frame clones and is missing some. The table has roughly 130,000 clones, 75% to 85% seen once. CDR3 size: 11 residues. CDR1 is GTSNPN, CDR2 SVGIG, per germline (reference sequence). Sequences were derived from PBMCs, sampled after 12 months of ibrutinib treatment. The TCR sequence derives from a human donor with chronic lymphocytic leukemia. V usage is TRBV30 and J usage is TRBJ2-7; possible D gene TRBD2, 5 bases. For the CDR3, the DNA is TGTGCAGCGCGGGTTTACTACGAGCAGTACTTC. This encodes CAARVYYEQYF. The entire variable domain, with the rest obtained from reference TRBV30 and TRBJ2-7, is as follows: SQTIHQWPATLVQPVGSPLSLECTVEGTSNPNLYWYRQAAGRGLQLLFYSVGIGQISSEVPQNLSASRPQDRQFILSSKKLLLSDSGFYLCAARVYYEQYFGPGTRLTVT.